This entry lists 19 T cell receptor beta chains sequenced from one sample in a study of blood T cell repertoires in COVID-19. The repertoire was sequenced with immunoSEQ multiplex PCR; TCRdb's copy has only in-frame clones and lacks some. The table shows about 68,000 clones, with approximately 86% occurring only once. The specimen was peripheral blood. The receptors originated from a man between 45 and 60 years old with acute or convalescent COVID-19.

This chain links TRBV4-1 with TRBJ2-7; tentatively, D is TRBD2 (5 bases). Between the trimmed V and J ends, which lost 4 bases and 0 bases, there was a span of 13 bases. The germline V gene has CDR1 MGHRA and CDR2 YSYEKL. CDR3 length equals 15 residues. CDR3: CASSLGLRSSYEQYF. CDR3 coding DNA: TGCGCCAGCAGCCTTGGACTGAGGAGCTCCTACGAGCAGTACTTC.

The V gene is TRBV19, the J gene TRBJ2-5; TRBD2 agrees at 12 bases. This CDR3 has 14 residues. V was clipped by 9 bases and J by 7 bases; unmatched bases: 9. Germline-derived CDR1 and CDR2 are LNHDA and SQIVND (reference sequence). The CDR3 sequence: CASRLAGDSGTQYF. The CDR3 nucleotides read TGTGCCAGCAGACTAGCGGGGGACTCGGGGACCCAGTACTTC.

The chain combines TRBV30 with TRBJ1-2; a weak D match, TRBD1 (5 bases). This CDR3 comprises 15 residues. Trimming pared 0 bases from V and 0 bases from J, leaving 11 bases between. Germline values: CDR1 GTSNPN, CDR2 SVGIG (reference sequence). CDR3 region: CAWSVQGASNYGYTF. CDR3 sequence (DNA): TGTGCCTGGAGTGTACAAGGGGCCTCTAACTATGGCTACACCTTC. The variable domain in full, with the rest retrieved from reference TRBV30 and TRBJ1-2, is SQTIHQWPATLVQPVGSPLSLECTVEGTSNPNLYWYRQAAGRGLQLLFYSVGIGQISSEVPQNLSASRPQDRQFILSSKKLLLSDSGFYLCAWSVQGASNYGYTFGSGTRLTVV.

This clone was detected once. This chain joins TRBV5-6 and TRBJ1-2; tentatively, D is TRBD1 (5 bases). The V end lost 7 bases, the J end lost 4 bases, and 14 bases lay between the germline ends. The germline CDR1 and CDR2 sequences are SGHDT and YYEEEE. This CDR3 comprises 13 residues. CDR3 in DNA: TGTGCCAGCGATAGGAGGGGACTCTATGGCTACACCTTC. Protein product: CASDRRGLYGYTF. Using reference TRBV5-6 and TRBJ1-2 for the parts outside the CDR3, the full variable domain is DAGVTQSPTHLIKTRGQQVTLRCSPKSGHDTVSWYQQALGQGPQFIFQYYEEEERQRGNFPDRFSGHQFPNYSSELNVNALLLGDSALYLCASDRRGLYGYTFGSGTRLTVV.

The chain carries TRBV5-1 and TRBJ1-5, with TRBD1 identical over 8 bases. Unmatched junction bases numbered 5, after V lost 0 bases and J lost 6 bases. CDR1 SGHRS and CDR2 YFSETQ come from the germline V gene. This CDR3 has 15 residues. The CDR3 region has the DNA TGCGCCAGCAGCTTGGGGACAGGGAAGTTTCAGCCCCAGCATTTT. As protein: CASSLGTGKFQPQHF.

The chain joins TRBV30 to TRBJ2-1; 8 nucleotides agree with TRBD2. There are 13 residues in the CDR3. The V gene's germline CDR1 is GTSNPN and CDR2 SVGIG (reference sequence). V lost 2 bases, J lost 7 bases, and 4 bases stayed unmatched. The chain's CDR3 is CAWSRGGRNEQFF. The CDR3 DNA reads as TGTGCCTGGAGTCGGGGGGGTAGGAATGAGCAGTTCTTC. Using reference TRBV30 and TRBJ2-1 for the parts outside the CDR3, the full variable domain is SQTIHQWPATLVQPVGSPLSLECTVEGTSNPNLYWYRQAAGRGLQLLFYSVGIGQISSEVPQNLSASRPQDRQFILSSKKLLLSDSGFYLCAWSRGGRNEQFFGPGTRLTVL.

The chain combines TRBV6-2 or TRBV6-3 with TRBJ2-7, with TRBD1 matching 7 bases. V lost 5 bases and J lost 4; bases outside the gene matches: 11. This CDR3 spans 15 amino acids. The germline gives CDR1 MNHEY, CDR2 SVGEGT. CDR3 bases: TGTGCCAGCAGTGACCGGGACAGCTCGAGATACGAGCAGTACTTC. Amino acids: CASSDRDSSRYEQYF.

The chain uses TRBV6-1 and TRBJ2-1; a possible D gene is TRBD2 (6 bases). CDR1 and CDR2 from the germline V gene are MNHNS and SASEGT. The length of the CDR3 is 15 residues. V lost 3 bases and J lost 4, with 13 bases in between. The CDR3 sequence is CASSDGRGVYNEQFF. The CDR3 nucleotides read TGTGCCAGCAGTGACGGGAGAGGGGTTTACAATGAGCAGTTCTTC.

V gene TRBV15 combines with J gene TRBJ2-5; 7 bases line up with TRBD1. CDR1 is LNHNV and CDR2 is YYDKDF in the germline V gene (reference sequence). CDR3 length equals 16 residues. After removal of 5 bases from V and 2 bases from J, the junction contained 11 bases not matched to a gene. CDR3 protein: CATSAYRDRVQETQYF. The CDR3, as DNA: TGTGCCACCAGCGCTTACCGGGACAGAGTACAAGAGACCCAGTACTTC.

This clone showed up just a few times. The chain uses TRBV7-9 and TRBJ1-2; TRBD1 agrees at 7 bases. This CDR3 contains 14 residues. J lost 4 bases, V lost 5 bases, and 7 bases had no gene match. Germline V CDR1 and CDR2: SEHNR, FQNEAQ (reference sequence). The CDR3 DNA reads TGTGCCAGCAGCCCTAGCGGGACAGCCTATGGCTACACCTTC. It is translated as CASSPSGTAYGYTF. Together with reference TRBV7-9 and TRBJ1-2, the CDR3 gives the full variable domain: DTGVSQNPRHKITKRGQNVTFRCDPISEHNRLYWYRQTLGQGPEFLTYFQNEAQLEKSRLLSDRFSAERPKGSFSTLEIQRTEQGDSAMYLCASSPSGTAYGYTFGSGTRLTVV.

This chain joins TRBV2 and TRBJ2-7; 8 bases align to TRBD1. V shed 3 bases and J 6 bases; nucleotides not matched to a gene: 10. Germline V gene sequence: CDR1 SNHLY, CDR2 FYNNEI. This CDR3 comprises 15 residues. The CDR3 DNA sequence: TGTGCCAGCAGTGAGTTCCAGGGGGCAAATCGCGAGCAGTACTTC. This sequence encodes CASSEFQGANREQYF.

The table lists this clone with a few counts. The V call is TRBV27, the J call TRBJ2-1; TRBD2 agrees at 9 bases. Germline assignment: CDR1 MNHEY and CDR2 SMNVEV (reference sequence). The CDR3 extends over 15 amino acids. V lost 7 bases and J lost 4; bases outside the gene matches: 8. Here the CDR3 reads CASTRGGGGYNEQFF. The DNA for the CDR3 is TGTGCCAGCACCAGGGGCGGGGGGGGATACAATGAGCAGTTCTTC.

V and J are TRBV2 and TRBJ2-5; TRBD2 agrees at 10 bases. CDR1 is SNHLY, CDR2 FYNNEI, per germline. The CDR3 has 15 residues. Trimming at V came to 5 bases and at J to 2 bases, leaving 5 bases not matched to a gene. This chain's CDR3 is CASSSQTSGQETQYF. The CDR3 coding sequence is TGTGCCAGCAGTTCCCAGACTAGCGGGCAAGAGACCCAGTACTTC.

The genes are TRBV25-1 and TRBJ2-7, with D perhaps TRBD2 (6 bases). The CDR3 has 15 amino acids. Per the germline V gene, CDR1 is MGHDK and CDR2 is SYGVNS. Trimming removed 5 bases at V and 2 bases at J, with 16 bases between. The CDR3 loop reads CASSRRTRGTYEQYF. Here the CDR3 DNA reads TGTGCCAGCAGTAGGCGCACACGGGGGACCTACGAGCAGTACTTC.

This chain connects TRBV10-1 to TRBJ2-7; 9 nucleotides line up with TRBD1. V dropped 4 bases and J dropped 3; count of bases not matched to a gene: 1. CDR3 length: 13 amino acids. Looked up from germline, CDR1 is WNHNN and CDR2 is SYGVQD (reference sequence). The CDR3 loop is CASSVGQGYEQYF. The CDR3 DNA sequence: TGCGCCAGCAGTGTGGGACAGGGCTACGAGCAGTACTTC.

V is TRBV24-1 and J is TRBJ2-2; TRBD1 matches at 8 bases. V lost 3 bases to trimming and J lost 5 bases; unmatched junction nucleotides: 7. CDR3 length: 16 amino acids. Germline V gene data show CDR1 as KGHDR and CDR2 as SFDVKD. CDR3 sequence (DNA): TGTGCCACCAGTGATCCACGGACAGGGCGGACCGGGGAGCTGTTTTTT. Translating it yields CATSDPRTGRTGELFF.

J is TRBJ1-3 and V is TRBV5-1; possibly TRBD1 for D (6 bases). The germline CDR1 and CDR2 sequences are SGHRS and YFSETQ. Deletions cut 1 base from V and 4 bases from J, with 9 bases between. The CDR3 covers 14 residues. The CDR3 DNA is TGCGCCAGCAGCTTGTCGGACAGCGGAAACACCATATATTTT. Its protein is CASSLSDSGNTIYF.

CDR3 in DNA: TGTGCCAGCAGCTTGACGGGGGTGGACGGGGAGCTGTTTTTT. It encodes CASSLTGVDGELFF. This chain uses TRBV5-8 with TRBJ2-2, with a tentative D call TRBD2 (6 bases). The V gene lost 1 base and the J gene lost 7 bases, with 11 bases spanning the gap. This CDR3 is 14 amino acids long. Germline loops: CDR1 SGHTS, CDR2 YDEGEE. The full variable domain, in which reference TRBV5-8 and TRBJ2-2 provide the parts outside the CDR3, is EAGVTQSPTHLIKTRGQQATLRCSPISGHTSVYWYQQALGLGLQFLLWYDEGEERNRGNFPPRFSGRQFPNYSSELNVNALELEDSALYLCASSLTGVDGELFFGEGSRLTVL.

The chain is built from TRBV27 and TRBJ1-4; 12 nucleotides line up with TRBD1. The CDR3 length is 17 residues. Germline CDR1 and CDR2: MNHEY and SMNVEV (reference sequence). V was pared by 6 bases and J by 8 bases, with 13 bases of the junction left unmatched. CDR3 region: CASRHLGDRGREEKLFF. CDR3 sequence (DNA): TGTGCCAGCAGACACCTCGGGGACAGGGGGCGGGAAGAAAAACTGTTTTTT.